This section outlines one T cell receptor (beta chain) sequence together with its context. The antigen this receptor binds is unknown. The cohort comprised some 700 healthy bone marrow donors. At the time of sampling, every cohort member was nominally healthy, though immune exposures that went unrecorded were likely present. The donor tested CMV seropositive and was one of the 289 seropositive cohort members. A peripheral blood sample was provided by each donor, and peripheral blood mononuclear cells were used for TCR beta sequencing. The Qiagen DNeasy Blood Extraction Kit was used to extract genomic DNA from the blood cell samples. The sample comes from a study of cytomegalovirus exposure and HLA in healthy donors (TCRdb year 2017). For the wider study: According to an earlier analysis of 587 of the donors, 150 million to 200 million T cells yielded roughly 100 million unique TCR beta sequences and approximately 300 Gb of sequence data. Approximately 310 gigabases of sequencing data and 80 million or so unique TCR sequences were included in an early release covering around 600 HLA-typed donors. Of the roughly 400 genotyped donors, approximately 80% fell in the genetic ancestry cluster associated with self-reported Caucasian donors. The study was designed to test whether signatures of past pathogen exposure could be identified by cataloging public T cell receptors. The T cell repertoires of several hundred subjects were profiled by immunosequencing and related to cytomegalovirus serostatus. Along with the approximately 620-subject first cohort, a separate validation cohort of 120 different subjects was used. To predict cytomegalovirus infection status, the study brought together high-throughput TCR immunosequencing, statistical association of individual TCRs with disease status, and machine learning. To study patterns of TCR occurrence, a later analysis re-analyzed previously published TCR beta repertoires from just over 650 donors and added high-resolution HLA genotyping. The later analysis used no new phenotypic data to find candidate immune exposures, relying instead on TCR beta sequences and their occurrence across donors. An earlier analysis of some 500 of the donors applied high-throughput TCR beta sequencing to assess whether each TCR beta V gene segment acted as functional or pseudogenic. Alongside the repertoire data, information on donor age, sex, ethnicity and CMV serostatus was compiled. A later genetic analysis took genome-wide SNP genotypes for about 55% of the 666 donors and used that subset as a discovery cohort. Every repertoire in the discovery cohort had been generated on one and the same sequencing platform. HLA typing covered class I and class II loci at four-digit resolution. Typing coverage differed by locus: A, B, C, DRB1 and DQB1 were typed in about 629-640 donors, DQA1 in roughly 510, DPA1 in over 600, and DPB1 in approximately 450. A handful of DR-DQ haplotypes were handled as single units for association and clustering because linkage in the cohort was strong. Across 300 to 500 genotyped donors of the cohort, an average of approximately 240,000 unique TCR beta nucleotide sequences per donor were sequenced, and around 19% of those sequences were non-productive.

Library construction relied on the immunoSEQ multiplex PCR assay. The multiplex PCR relied on a mix of 60 forward primers for TCR Vbeta segments and 13 reverse primers for TCR Jbeta segments. The CDR3 region of rearranged TCR beta genes was amplified from genomic DNA with a multiplex PCR assay. The amplified TCR beta libraries were sequenced on the Illumina HiSeq System as 87-base-pair reads. The original methods were these. In a later analysis, tens of millions of unique TCR beta chains were counted across the 500 to 700 repertoires, and about 10 million of these chains were shared by at least two donors. A nearest-neighbor algorithm error-corrected the raw reads and collapsed the reads into unique sequences, merging closely related sequences to remove PCR and sequencing errors. CDR3 sequences were aligned to IMGT reference sequences to assign V, D and J gene segments. For a sequence to be retained, at least a six-nucleotide match to both a V gene segment and a J gene segment was required. A rearrangement counted as productive if the CDR3 had no stop codons and remained in frame with V and J, and every other rearrangement counted as non-productive. CDR3 was defined according to IMGT convention as the region running from the second conserved V-encoded cysteine to the conserved J-encoded phenylalanine. The earlier analysis of some 580 of the donors excluded any sequence lacking an unambiguous match to a single V gene segment. An earlier analysis of several hundred of the donors called V segments functional above 56.7% productive rearrangements and segregating when the between-donor standard deviation exceeded 5%. A statistical classification framework was built to diagnose cytomegalovirus status from the catalog of TCR beta chain sequences. A later analysis assigned V and J genes by comparing TCR nucleotide sequences with IMGT/GENE-DB human TR gene sequences. In a later analysis, CDR3 sequences and most-parsimonious VDJ recombination scenarios were assigned using the TCRdist pipeline. In a later analysis, each TCR beta chain was defined by its CDR3 amino acid sequence together with its V-gene family, and reads without a unique V-gene family were excluded. To address suspected cross-contamination and a sequencing artifact, a later analysis removed 550 to 750 highly shared, low-generation-probability nucleotide sequences. For each public chain, a later analysis derived a clonal expansion index from normalized ranks of inferred template counts within each repertoire. In a later analysis, generation probabilities were computed with a VDJ recombination model fitted to out-of-frame rearrangements, and the resulting probabilities were checked against IGoR. In a later analysis, hypergeometric tests were used to score TCR-TCR, TCR-HLA and TCR-CMV co-occurrence, with a repertoire-size bias correction applied to TCR pairs. A later analysis estimated false discovery rates by permuting HLA or CMV assignments 20 times. In a later analysis, co-occurring TCRs were grouped using DBSCAN, with TCRdist sequence similarity added in when clustering inside HLA-allele-positive subsets. Co-occurrence clustering excluded repertoires with fewer than 30,000 or more than 120,000 public chains, plus five with anomalous nucleotide sharing. Sourced from immuneACCESS, this table was stored by TCRdb with only in-frame sequences that have V and J called. A share of the clones is absent; for the studies checked, an unresolved V gene accounts for under half, and the remainder has no known explanation. The V and J calls and clone size are taken from that table; D and trimming were inferred from the DNA. The sample's own table lists under 200,000 clones. The top ten clones comprise 0.7% to 0.8% of the sample.

Paper-wide results and their limitations: Immune exposure information for the cohort was limited to CMV serostatus. Cytomegalovirus status was reported to be diagnosed by the classifier with high specificity and sensitivity in both the original and validation cohorts. When HLA alleles, especially DR and DQ, strongly co-occurred, attributing TCR associations to individual alleles was difficult. A later analysis found that TCR association rates varied across HLA loci, with DRB1 alleles showing the most associated TCRs and HLA-C alleles the fewest. Most CMV-associated TCR beta chains appeared to be HLA-restricted in a later analysis, and the HLA associations seemed to be driven largely by CMV exposure. This cohort had only TCR beta chains sequenced, and the lack of alpha or paired-chain data limited which features could be detected. Because HLA typing was missing for some donors at each locus, association tests included only the typed subset. Correlated functional status among segregating V segments might be attributable to linkage disequilibrium, but an unknown experimental factor could not be ruled out. Presence/absence analyses assumed roughly uniform sequencing depth across donors, an assumption that may not hold. Across donors, most TCR sequences were observed very rarely, whereas some public TCRs were present in many individuals. A cluster of highly shared sequence variants was judged likely to be a technical artifact of the sequencing pipeline. According to the authors, the approach could potentially be generalized to other disease states and immunological phenotypes. In an earlier analysis of some 540 of the donors, most TCR beta V segments appeared in productive rearrangements about 87% or about 30% of the time, broadly matching IMGT annotations. A further reported finding was that TCR beta sequences accurately predicted the HLA-A and HLA-B alleles for most subjects in the first cohort. A few of the identified cytomegalovirus-associated TCR beta chains were confirmed in vitro to be specific for cytomegalovirus antigens. According to a later analysis, parvovirus B19, influenza, CMV and Epstein-Barr virus appeared linked to several top co-occurrence clusters. In a later genetic analysis, a missense DCLRE1C variant was associated with V-gene and J-gene trimming of TCR beta chains, and the association was replicated in an independent cohort. Compared with the approximately 720-donor mean, donors in an Asian-associated ancestry cluster had fewer N-insertions in productive TCRs, according to a later genetic analysis. Some IMGT-functional V segments, including TRBV6-2 and TRBV6-3, could not be distinguished by the 87-base-pair reads and were therefore excluded. In a later analysis, HLA-associated TCR beta chains showed more clonal expansion and lower generation probabilities than non-associated chains that were equally common. A total of fewer than 200 TCR beta chains were listed by the study as associated with cytomegalovirus. A later analysis associated about 17,000 TCR beta sequences with specific HLA alleles at a false discovery rate of 0.05. Over 15 rarely observed V segments, including chromosome 9 orphons, were excluded from the earlier analysis of 550 to 700 of the donors because counts were too low.

V is shortened by 3 bases, J by 4 bases, and the region joining them spans 10 bases. In the germline V gene, CDR1 corresponds to MNHNS and CDR2 to SASEGT. The CDR3, cysteine through phenylalanine, is 14 amino acids long. The entry retains the CDR3 DNA only, 42 bases that are in frame from base 1. The TCR originated in a young woman in good health and CMV-seropositive. The sample was PBMCs. The V and J segments used are TRBV6-1 and TRBJ1-5; TRBD1 is a weak D gene call, 6 bases matching. The bases are TGTGCCAGCAGTGATGGGGGGGCTAATCAGCCCCAGCATTTT. This sequence encodes CASSDGGANQPQHF.